The clone carrying this T cell receptor (beta chain) came up a few times. Some clones are missing from TCRdb's copy, which holds only in-frame ones; the method was immunoSEQ multiplex PCR. The table includes around 390,000 clones, approximately 90% detected once. Germline loops: CDR1 SGHRS, CDR2 YFSETQ. The V gene lost 0 bases and the J gene lost 1 base, with 10 bases spanning the gap. The CDR3 spans 15 residues. The record originates from a study of blood T cell repertoires in COVID-19. On the study more broadly: Collection of acute and convalescent COVID-19 samples took place in the United States, Italy and Spain. T cells, B-cell-depleted T cells, or PBMCs provided the cDNA or gDNA that served as material.

Clinical history reported by participants formed the basis on which cohorts were assigned. Either two negative PCRs, clearance, or symptom resolution qualified Cohort 3 donors as recovered. This sequence was found in a woman in her forties or fifties who had recovered from COVID-19. This chain joins TRBV5-1 and TRBJ1-1; D call uncertain. The specimen was PBMCs or T cells enriched from blood (not recorded which). CDR3 nucleotides: TGCGCCAGCAGCTTGGCGCTGGCATGGAACACTGAAGCTTTCTTT. It codes for CASSLALAWNTEAFF. The whole variable domain, remainder taken from reference TRBV5-1 and TRBJ1-1, is KAGVTQTPRYLIKTRGQQVTLSCSPISGHRSVSWYQQTPGQGLQFLFEYFSETQRNKGNFPGRFSGRQFSNSRSEMNVSTLELGDSALYLCASSLALAWNTEAFFGQGTRLTVV.